There are a few counts of the clone carrying this T cell receptor (beta chain). The antigen is undetermined. The sort gate was single viable CD3+CD4+CD8-CD45RO+ cells for memory CD4+ T cells. Donors' CMV status reflects serum IgG against pp150, pp28, p38, p52. CD4+ T cells were isolated by positive magnetic selection. This entry belongs to a study of memory CD4+ T cells and cytomegalovirus serostatus. Whole-study context: This sample comes from healthy Belgian adults, roughly 9 CMV seropositive, about 25 seronegative. Study outcomes and limitations: Each of 65 to 70 CMV-associated TCRbeta sequences occurred in one to five individuals.

Assay: immunoSEQ multiplex PCR; the TCRdb copy retains only in-frame clones and omits some. Altogether 38,000 or so clones are present, 79% being singletons, with the ten largest covering about 0.79%. Sequenced input: memory CD4+ T cells from blood. The source is an adult in good health and CMV-seronegative.

The CDR3 region has the DNA TGTGCCAGCTCACCCAGGGTTTTGGTTGGGACTGAAGCTTTCTTT. Protein sequence: CASSPRVLVGTEAFF. The chain links TRBV18 to TRBJ1-1; a possible D gene is TRBD1 (5 bases). This CDR3 is built from 15 residues. Germline CDR1 KGHSH, CDR2 LQKENI. Trimming removed 3 bases from V and 5 bases from J, with 16 bases in between.